These T cell receptor beta chains were read from a single sample in a study of cytomegalovirus exposure and HLA in healthy donors. Sequencing was performed with immunoSEQ multiplex PCR; in TCRdb, only in-frame clones are kept and a portion is missing. The sample gives roughly 190,000 clones, approximately 80% of which show up once; roughly 1.5% is in the top ten. The sequencing input was PBMCs. These receptors came from a woman younger than 35 in good health and CMV-seronegative. Both conserved end residues are part of each CDR3. A D gene is named only where the DNA matches it firmly. Expanded clones are given a class, and other clones once, few, many or no size at all.

j_call clone_size cdr3_length v_call d_call cdr3_nt cdr3_aa
TRBJ2-7 few 12 TRBV6-6 TRBD1 TGTGCCAGCGCAGGGGGCGGTTACGAGCAGTACTTC CASAGGGYEQYF
TRBJ1-1 once 16 TRBV27 TRBD1 TGTGCCAGCAGCCATAGGACAGGGGGATTGGGGACTGAAGCTTTCTTT CASSHRTGGLGTEAFF
TRBJ2-5 NA 14 TRBV5-1 NA TGCGCCAGCAGCTTTACCGAGTACCAAGAGACCCAGTACTTC CASSFTEYQETQYF
TRBJ2-5 NA 19 TRBV7-9 TRBD2 TGTGCCAGCAGCTTAGGACCACCCCAGCCGGCGAGCGGGGGAGAGACCCAGTACTTC CASSLGPPQPASGGETQYF
TRBJ1-2 NA 13 TRBV19 NA TGTGCCAGTAGGCGAGGGGGGGTCTATGGCTACACCTTC CASRRGGVYGYTF
TRBJ1-2 NA 16 TRBV7-8 NA TGTGCCAGCACCCCATCCCCATCGACTTCAGGGTTGGGCTACACCTTC CASTPSPSTSGLGYTF
TRBJ1-5 NA 13 TRBV27 NA TGTGCCAGCAGTTTATTATCGGATCAGCCCCAGCATTTT CASSLLSDQPQHF
TRBJ2-1 NA 16 TRBV6-5 TRBD2 TGTGCCAGCAGTTACCTTGGGACTAGCGGATACAATGAGCAGTTCTTC CASSYLGTSGYNEQFF
TRBJ1-1 few 16 TRBV7-9 TRBD1 TGTGCCAGCAGCCCCCGGGACAGGGGTCTGAACACTGAAGCTTTCTTT CASSPRDRGLNTEAFF
TRBJ2-7 NA 16 TRBV7-9 TRBD1 TGTGCCAGCAGCTTAGAGACCGGGACAGCTCTTTACGAGCAGTACTTC CASSLETGTALYEQYF
TRBJ1-2 NA 16 TRBV19 NA TGTGCCAGTAGTATTTCGGCCTCAGACCAGGGCGGTGGCTACACCTTC CASSISASDQGGGYTF
TRBJ1-5 NA 15 TRBV19 NA TGTGCCAGTAGCTCCAGGGATTATAGCAATCAGCCCCAGCATTTT CASSSRDYSNQPQHF
TRBJ1-6 few 13 TRBV27 NA TGTGCCAGCAGTTTAAGGCAGGGGTCACCCCTCCACTTT CASSLRQGSPLHF
TRBJ2-1 NA 15 TRBV4-3 NA TGCGCCAGCAGCCAAGCCCCCTTCAGCAGCGATGAGCAGTTCTTC CASSQAPFSSDEQFF
TRBJ1-5 NA 15 TRBV28 TRBD1 TGTGCCAGCAGTTTAAGGGCAGGGGGAGTTCAGCCCCAGCATTTT CASSLRAGGVQPQHF
TRBJ2-1 few 14 TRBV30 NA TGTGCCTGGAATGGGGCGAGTCCATACAATGAGCAGTTCTTC CAWNGASPYNEQFF
TRBJ2-7 NA 13 TRBV5-5 TRBD1 TGTGCCAGCAGCCCCCAGGGGGCCTACGAGCAGTACTTC CASSPQGAYEQYF
TRBJ1-1 NA 15 TRBV4-1 NA TGCGCCAGCAGCCAAGAGGTCCAGGGGAACACTGAAGCTTTCTTT CASSQEVQGNTEAFF
TRBJ1-5 few 14 TRBV6-1 TRBD1 TGTGCCAGCAGTGGGCAGGGGGCGGATCAGCCCCAGCATTTT CASSGQGADQPQHF
TRBJ1-1 NA 12 TRBV29-1 NA TGCAGCGTCTTGTTGACAGTTCAGGCAGCTTTCTTT CSVLLTVQAAFF
TRBJ2-3 once 14 TRBV7-9 TRBD1 TGTGCCAGCAGCCGGGACAGGGGGCTGGATACGCAGTATTTT CASSRDRGLDTQYF
TRBJ2-7 NA 15 TRBV14 TRBD2 TGTGCCAGCAGCCAAGGACGGGGAGGGCCCTACGAGCAGTACTTC CASSQGRGGPYEQYF
TRBJ2-3 once 11 TRBV20-1 NA TGCAGTGCTAGACCAACAGATACGCAGTATTTT CSARPTDTQYF
TRBJ2-5 NA 15 TRBV18 NA TGTGCCAGCTCACCACCGCTAGCGCTCCAAGAGACCCAGTACTTC CASSPPLALQETQYF
TRBJ2-2 NA 15 TRBV6-1 NA TGTGCCAGCAGTGAGCTTCGGGGTGTCCCCGGGGAGCTGTTTTTT CASSELRGVPGELFF
TRBJ2-5 NA 17 TRBV7-2 NA TGTGCCAGCAGCTTAGTACCCCCCGGACAGACCAATGAGACCCAGTACTTC CASSLVPPGQTNETQYF